The clone carrying this T cell receptor beta chain was recorded at least ten times. These data are taken from a study of regulatory T cells in long-lasting Graves disease. Described time point: newly diagnosed GD, antithyroid drugs for less than 3 months. PBMC-extracted RNA yielded the TCR library. Assembly of TCR beta libraries relied on iRepertoire HTBI primers together with Arm-PCR of CDR3 regions. TCRdb analysed the multiplex PCR reads with MiXCR anew, one entry per CDR3 protein. The sample contains about 460,000 distinct CDR3 sequences, approximately 15% of which appear only once. CDR1 and CDR2 from the germline V gene are SGHTA and FQGTGA. The CDR3 contains 14 residues. Trimming removed 2 bases from V and 1 base from J, with 8 bases in between. This same sample was also taken into another study, of T cells in Graves' hyperthyroidism and ophthalmopathy.

This chain links TRBV7-3 with TRBJ1-1, with a tentative D call TRBD1 (5 bases). The input for sequencing was peripheral blood mononuclear cells (PBMCs), taken at new diagnosis, from a patient treated with antithyroid drugs. The TCR sequence derives from a woman aged 45-59 years with Graves disease. This CDR3 is CASSLYGQNTEAFF. The CDR3 DNA reads as TGTGCCAGCAGCTTATATGGACAGAACACTGAAGCTTTCTTT.